This T cell receptor (beta chain) is drawn from a study of cytomegalovirus exposure and HLA in healthy donors. V lost 4 bases, J lost 5 bases, and 4 bases stayed unmatched. Germline V gives CDR1 GTSNPN, CDR2 SVGIG (reference sequence). The CDR3 runs to 12 residues. PCR amplification relied on 60 Vbeta primers (plus 13 Jbeta primers). The assay was immunoSEQ multiplex PCR, and TCRdb's table has in-frame clones only and misses some. This sample yields roughly 140,000 clones, of which around 66% are seen a single time; 2.5% to 3.5% belongs to the top ten. This TCR derives from a woman in her twenties or thirties in good health and CMV-seropositive. Sample: PBMCs. This chain links TRBV30 with TRBJ1-1; TRBD1 aligns across 7 bases. In nucleotides, the CDR3 is TGTGCCTGGACAGGGGGTCCTACTGAAGCTTTCTTT. It is translated as CAWTGGPTEAFF.